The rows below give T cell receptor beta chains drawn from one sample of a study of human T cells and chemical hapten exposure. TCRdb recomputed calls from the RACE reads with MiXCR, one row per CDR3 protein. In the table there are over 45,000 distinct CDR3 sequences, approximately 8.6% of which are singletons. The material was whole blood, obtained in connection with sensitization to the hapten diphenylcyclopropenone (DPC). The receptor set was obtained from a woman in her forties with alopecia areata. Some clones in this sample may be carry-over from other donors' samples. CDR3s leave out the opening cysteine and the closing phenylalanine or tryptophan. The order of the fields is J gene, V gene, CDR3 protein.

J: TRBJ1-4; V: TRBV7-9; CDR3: ASSPLQGDGEKLF
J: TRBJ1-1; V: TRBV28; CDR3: ASSLGRSLNTEAF
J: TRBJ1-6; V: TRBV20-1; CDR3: SAAGQGQSPLH
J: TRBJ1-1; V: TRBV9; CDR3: ASSVDFAPTTEAF
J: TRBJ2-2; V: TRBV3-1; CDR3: ASSQDDSGGSGELF
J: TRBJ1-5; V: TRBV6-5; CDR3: ASSYSGQNQPQH
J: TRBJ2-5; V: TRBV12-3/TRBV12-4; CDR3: ASSFHLAGGQED
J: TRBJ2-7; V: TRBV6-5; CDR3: ASSYSGQGRNEQY
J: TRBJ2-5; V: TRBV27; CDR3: ASSPTQRGQETQY
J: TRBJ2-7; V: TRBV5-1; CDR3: ASSFGQGFPYEQY
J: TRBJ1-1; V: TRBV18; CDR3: ASSRPGQGALEAF
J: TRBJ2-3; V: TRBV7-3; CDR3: ASSTPETDTQY
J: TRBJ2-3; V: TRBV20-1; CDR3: SAGTSGGADTQY
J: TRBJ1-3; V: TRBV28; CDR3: ASRARAGNTIY
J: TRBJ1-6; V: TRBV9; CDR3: ASSVDTGSPLH